This TCR beta chain was identified in a study of cytomegalovirus exposure and HLA in healthy donors. Of note for this clone: As yet, its antigen is unknown.

The CDR3 loop spans 15 amino acids. The germline CDR1 and CDR2 sequences are SEHNR and FQNEAQ (reference sequence). Trimming at V came to 5 bases and at J to 5 bases, leaving 12 bases not matched to a gene. The PCR made use of 60 Vbeta and 13 Jbeta primers. Repertoires were generated with immunoSEQ multiplex PCR, while TCRdb's copy carries only in-frame clones and drops some. The sample holds 210,000 or so clones, approximately 79% seen once. Notes on the study in general: In a later analysis, the majority of CMV-associated beta chains seemingly showed HLA restriction. Among donors in an Asian-associated ancestry cluster, a later analysis reportedly found fewer N-insertions than the approximately 700-donor mean. As a later analysis showed, a missense DCLRE1C variant was linked to trimming of TCR beta V- and J-genes. A later analysis linked some 18,000 TCR beta sequences to HLA alleles at 0.05 false discovery rate.

The rearrangement uses TRBV7-9 and TRBJ2-7; 7 bases are shared with TRBD1. The sequenced material came from PBMCs. The sequence came from a man aged 18 to 29 in good health and CMV-seronegative. Written as DNA, the CDR3 is TGTGCCAGCAGCCAAGGGACGACAGGGCACGACGAGCAGTACTTC. Translation: CASSQGTTGHDEQYF. The whole variable domain, filled in from reference TRBV7-9 and TRBJ2-7, reads DTGVSQNPRHKITKRGQNVTFRCDPISEHNRLYWYRQTLGQGPEFLTYFQNEAQLEKSRLLSDRFSAERPKGSFSTLEIQRTEQGDSAMYLCASSQGTTGHDEQYFGPGTRLTVT.